This entry lists 13 T cell receptor beta chains sequenced from one sample in a study of beta chain features in type 1 diabetes. Study-wide results and limits: Across all four CD4+ subsets, people with type 1 diabetes showed modestly shorter TCRB CDR3s.

Expressed TCRB transcripts were sequenced after all isolated RNA was converted to cDNA. Only in-frame clones appear in the TCRdb table, and some are missing; sequencing was by immunoSEQ multiplex PCR. The table lists hundreds of thousands of clones, about 14% of them singletons, with less than 0.04% in the top ten. The antigens of these receptors remain unknown. Sequences were obtained from naive CD4+ T cells from blood. These receptor sequences come from a man between 18 and 35 years old with type 1 diabetes.

This clone was detected a few times. The junction departs from the called germline gene at one end, perhaps through a read error. The gene calls are TRBV7-7 and TRBJ2-5; the match to TRBD2 covers 11 bases. The CDR3 loop spans 16 amino acids. Germline lookup yields CDR1 SSHAT and CDR2 FNYEAQ (reference sequence). The CDR3, as DNA: TGTGCTAGCAGCCTTACTAGCGGGGGAGGTCAAGAGACCCAGTACTTC. Its translation is CASSLTSGGGQETQYF. Looking up the rest from reference TRBV7-7 and TRBJ2-5 gives the full variable domain: GAGVSQSPRYKVTKRGQDVTLRCDPISSHATLYWYQQALGQGPEFLTYFNYEAQPDKSGLPSDRFSAERPEGSISTLTIQRTEQRDSAMYRCASSLTSGGGQETQYFGPGTRLLVL.

The V call is TRBV9, the J call TRBJ2-1; D not resolved. This CDR3 region has 15 residues. Germline loops: CDR1 SGDLS, CDR2 YYNGEE. The V end lost 1 base, the J end lost 0 bases, and 8 bases lay between the germline ends. CDR3 sequence reads: CASSVIGPSYNEQFF. CDR3 nucleotides: TGTGCCAGCAGCGTAATCGGTCCCTCCTACAATGAGCAGTTCTTC.

This clone was observed a handful of times. As DNA, the CDR3 is TGTGCCAGTAGTGTTCGACTCATTCAAGGCTATGGCTACACCTTC. It yields the protein CASSVRLIQGYGYTF. V gene TRBV19 combines with J gene TRBJ1-2; no firm D call. The germline V and J ends were trimmed by 5 bases and 4 bases, with 17 bases remaining between them. The CDR3 extends over 15 amino acids. CDR1 is LNHDA, CDR2 SQIVND, per germline (reference sequence).

The J gene is TRBJ1-2, the V gene TRBV10-3; perhaps TRBD1 as D (5 bases). This CDR3 region has 14 residues. Germline assignment: CDR1 ENHRY and CDR2 SYGVKD. The germline V and J ends were trimmed by 7 bases and 8 bases, with 20 bases remaining between them. CDR3 protein: CAITRDRGFWGYTF. The CDR3 bases are TGTGCCATCACCCGGGACCGGGGATTTTGGGGCTACACCTTC.

A few counts support this clone. This chain links TRBV5-1 with TRBJ2-5, with 7 nucleotides matching TRBD1. Trimming at V came to 4 bases and at J to 0 bases, leaving 3 bases not matched to a gene. Germline V CDR1 and CDR2: SGHRS, YFSETQ. The CDR3 loop spans 14 amino acids. The CDR3 sequence is CASSRDSDQETQYF. The CDR3 DNA reads as TGCGCCAGCAGCCGGGACAGCGACCAAGAGACCCAGTACTTC.

The chain links TRBV20-1 to TRBJ2-3; D is undetermined. Germline CDR1 is DFQATT and CDR2 is SNEGSKA (reference sequence). This CDR3 contains 11 residues. The V and J ends lost 5 bases and 4 bases respectively, with 7 bases between them. In nucleotides, the CDR3 is TGCAGTGCTCCGATTTCAGATACGCAGTATTTT. It translates to CSAPISDTQYF.

The chain links TRBV18 to TRBJ2-5; TRBD2 matches 8 bases. The CDR3 spans 15 residues. Trimming removed 3 bases from V and 2 bases from J; junction bases left unmatched: 5. Per germline, CDR1 KGHSH and CDR2 LQKENI. CDR3 in amino acids: CASSPTSDGQETQYF. The CDR3 region has the DNA TGTGCCAGCTCACCGACTAGCGATGGGCAAGAGACCCAGTACTTC.

CDR3 in DNA: TGTGCCAGCAGCTTAGGACGGAACGGCGGGGAGCTGTTTTTT. This translates into CASSLGRNGGELFF. The V gene is TRBV7-2, the J gene TRBJ2-2; D is uncertain. Per germline, CDR1 SGHTA and CDR2 FQGNSA. The V end lost 1 base, the J end lost 7 bases, and 10 bases lay between the germline ends. CDR3 size: 14 residues.

The gene calls are TRBV27 and TRBJ2-5, with D possibly being TRBD2 (6 bases). Germline V gene lookup returns CDR1 MNHEY and CDR2 SMNVEV (reference sequence). The V and J ends lost 7 bases and 5 bases respectively, with 8 bases between them. CDR3 length: 11 residues. The CDR3: CASMGRETQYF. The DNA for the CDR3 is TGTGCCAGCATGGGGAGGGAGACCCAGTACTTC.

This sequence joins TRBV28 and TRBJ1-4; D uncertain. V lost 6 bases and J 5 bases, leaving 7 bases between the germline ends. CDR3 length: 12 amino acids. Germline CDR1 and CDR2: MDHEN and SYDVKM. The CDR3 loop reads CASREINEKLFF. CDR3 bases: TGTGCCAGCAGGGAGATCAATGAAAAACTGTTTTTT.

The chain is built from TRBV14 and TRBJ1-3; no firm D call. The V gene's germline CDR1 is SGHDN and CDR2 FVKESK. V lost 8 bases and J lost 2, with 13 bases in between. This CDR3 is built from 14 residues. CDR3 coding DNA: TGTGCCAGCTGCCGGGCCCCAACTGGAAACACCATATATTTT. It specifies CASCRAPTGNTIYF.

The genes are TRBV2 and TRBJ1-5; unclear D gene. Trimming cost V 3 bases and J 6 bases, with 6 bases left between them. This CDR3 is built from 12 residues. The V gene's germline CDR1 is SNHLY and CDR2 FYNNEI. The chain's CDR3 is CASSDRGQPQHF. The CDR3, as DNA: TGTGCCAGCAGTGACCGCGGTCAGCCCCAGCATTTT.

Only a few counts were recorded for this clone. This sequence joins TRBV30 and TRBJ2-3; 7 bases align to TRBD2. J gave up 0 bases and V 4 bases, and 10 bases lay outside the gene matches. The CDR3 length is 16 residues. In germline, CDR1 is GTSNPN, CDR2 SVGIG (reference sequence). CDR3 region: CAWTALHSGSTDTQYF. The CDR3 bases are TGTGCCTGGACTGCGCTGCATAGCGGGAGCACAGATACGCAGTATTTT.